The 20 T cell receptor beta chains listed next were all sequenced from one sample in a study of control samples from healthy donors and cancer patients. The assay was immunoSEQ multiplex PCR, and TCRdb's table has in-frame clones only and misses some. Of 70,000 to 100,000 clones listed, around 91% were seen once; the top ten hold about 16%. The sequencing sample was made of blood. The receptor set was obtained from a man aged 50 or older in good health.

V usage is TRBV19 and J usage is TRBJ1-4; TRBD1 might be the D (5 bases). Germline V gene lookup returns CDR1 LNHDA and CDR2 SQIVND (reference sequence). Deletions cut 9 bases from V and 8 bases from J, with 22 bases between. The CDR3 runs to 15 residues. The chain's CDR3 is CASTPRGQADEKLFF. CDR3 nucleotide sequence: TGTGCCAGCACCCCCCGGGGCCAGGCCGACGAAAAACTGTTTTTT. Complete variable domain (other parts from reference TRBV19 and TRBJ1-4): DGGITQSPKYLFRKEGQNVTLSCEQNLNHDAMYWYRQDPGQGLRLIYYSQIVNDFQKGDIAEGYSVSREKKESFPLTVTSAQKNPTAFYLCASTPRGQADEKLFFGSGTQLSVL.

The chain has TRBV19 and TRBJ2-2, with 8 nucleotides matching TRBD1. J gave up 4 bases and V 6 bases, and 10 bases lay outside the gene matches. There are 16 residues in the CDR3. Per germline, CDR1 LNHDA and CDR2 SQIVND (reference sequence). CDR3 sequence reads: CASSPRTGTGTGELFF. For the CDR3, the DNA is TGTGCCAGTAGCCCCCGGACAGGGACGGGCACCGGGGAGCTGTTTTTT.

The CDR3, as DNA: TGTGCCAGCAGCCAAGGGGCGGAGTACGAGCAGTACTTC. This codes for CASSQGAEYEQYF. The rearrangement joins TRBV2 to TRBJ2-7, with D possibly matching TRBD1 (5 bases). The ends were cut back, 6 bases at V and 4 bases at J, with 13 bases in the middle. The CDR3 sequence is 13 residues long. Germline V gives CDR1 SNHLY, CDR2 FYNNEI.

DNA for the CDR3: TGTGCCAGCAGTAGAGGACAGGATAATTCACCCCTCCACTTT. As protein: CASSRGQDNSPLHF. The rearrangement links TRBV2 to TRBJ1-6; TRBD1 aligns across 7 bases. The germline gives CDR1 SNHLY, CDR2 FYNNEI. Trimming took 5 bases from V and 5 from J; bases not matched to a gene: 3. This CDR3 is 14 amino acids long.

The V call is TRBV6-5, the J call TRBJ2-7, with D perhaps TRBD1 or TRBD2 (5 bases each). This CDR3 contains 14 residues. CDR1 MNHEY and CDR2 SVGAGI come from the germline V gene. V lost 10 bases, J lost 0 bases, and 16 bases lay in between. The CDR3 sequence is CATYLWDGSYEQYF. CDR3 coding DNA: TGTGCCACCTACCTGTGGGACGGCTCCTACGAGCAGTACTTC.

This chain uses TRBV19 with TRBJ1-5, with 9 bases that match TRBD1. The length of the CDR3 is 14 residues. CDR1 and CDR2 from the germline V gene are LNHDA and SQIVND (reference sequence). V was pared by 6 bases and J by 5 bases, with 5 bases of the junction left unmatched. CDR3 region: CASRARQGDQPQHF. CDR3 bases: TGTGCCAGTAGGGCACGACAGGGGGATCAGCCCCAGCATTTT.

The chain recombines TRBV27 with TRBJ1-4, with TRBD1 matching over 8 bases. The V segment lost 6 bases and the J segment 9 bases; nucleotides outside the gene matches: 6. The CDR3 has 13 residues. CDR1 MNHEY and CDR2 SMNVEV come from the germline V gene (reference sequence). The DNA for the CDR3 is TGTGCCAGCAGCAGGGACAGGAGGCAAAAACTGTTTTTT. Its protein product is CASSRDRRQKLFF.

For the CDR3, the DNA is TGTGCCAGCAGCGAGTGGGCGGGGGGGTCAGATACGCAGTATTTT. Translated: CASSEWAGGSDTQYF. The J gene is TRBJ2-3, the V gene TRBV9, with 9 nucleotides matching TRBD2. Trimming at V came to 3 bases and at J to 4 bases, leaving 6 bases not matched to a gene. Per germline, CDR1 SGDLS and CDR2 YYNGEE. This CDR3 contains 15 residues.

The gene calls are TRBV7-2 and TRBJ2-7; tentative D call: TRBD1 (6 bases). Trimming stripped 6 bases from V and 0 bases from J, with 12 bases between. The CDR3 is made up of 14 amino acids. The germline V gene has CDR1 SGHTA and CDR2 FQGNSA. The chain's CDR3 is CASSRQDISYEQYF. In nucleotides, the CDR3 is TGTGCCAGCAGTAGACAGGACATCTCCTACGAGCAGTACTTC.

The CDR3 protein is CASSLGVASNEQYF. Written as DNA, the CDR3 is TGCGCCAGCAGCTTGGGGGTAGCTTCGAACGAGCAGTACTTC. The V and J genes are TRBV5-1 and TRBJ2-7; D remains unclear. The CDR3 covers 14 residues. Germline values: CDR1 SGHRS, CDR2 YFSETQ. V lost 0 bases to trimming and J lost 5 bases, with 12 bases between them.

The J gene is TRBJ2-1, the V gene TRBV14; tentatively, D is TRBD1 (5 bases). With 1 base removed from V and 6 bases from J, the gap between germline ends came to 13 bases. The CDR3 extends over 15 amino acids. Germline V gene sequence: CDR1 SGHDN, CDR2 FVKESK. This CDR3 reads CASSQVGPRGNEQFF. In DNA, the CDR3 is TGTGCCAGCAGCCAAGTCGGGCCTAGGGGCAATGAGCAGTTCTTC.

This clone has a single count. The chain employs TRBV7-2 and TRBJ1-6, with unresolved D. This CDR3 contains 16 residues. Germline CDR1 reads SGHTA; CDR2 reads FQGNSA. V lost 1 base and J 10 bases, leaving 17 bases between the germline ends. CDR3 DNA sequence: TGTGCCAGCAGCTTAGGTACAGTGGCAGTAAGATCACCCCTCCACTTT. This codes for CASSLGTVAVRSPLHF.

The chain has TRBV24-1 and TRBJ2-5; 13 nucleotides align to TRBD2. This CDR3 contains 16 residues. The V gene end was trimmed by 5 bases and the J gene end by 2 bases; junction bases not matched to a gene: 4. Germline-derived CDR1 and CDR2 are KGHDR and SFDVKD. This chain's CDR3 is CATSVWTSGGQETQYF. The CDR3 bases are TGTGCCACCAGTGTTTGGACTAGCGGGGGTCAAGAGACCCAGTACTTC.

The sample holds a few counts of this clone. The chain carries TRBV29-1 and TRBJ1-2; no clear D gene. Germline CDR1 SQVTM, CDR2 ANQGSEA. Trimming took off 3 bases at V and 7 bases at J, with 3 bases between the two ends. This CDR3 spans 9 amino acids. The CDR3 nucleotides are TGCAGCGTTGATGGTGGCTACACCTTC. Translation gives CSVDGGYTF. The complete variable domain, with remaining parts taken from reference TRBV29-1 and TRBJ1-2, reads SAVISQKPSRDICQRGTSLTIQCQVDSQVTMMFWYRQQPGQSLTLIATANQGSEATYESGFVIDKFPISRPNLTFSTLTVSNMSPEDSSIYLCSVDGGYTFGSGTRLTVV.

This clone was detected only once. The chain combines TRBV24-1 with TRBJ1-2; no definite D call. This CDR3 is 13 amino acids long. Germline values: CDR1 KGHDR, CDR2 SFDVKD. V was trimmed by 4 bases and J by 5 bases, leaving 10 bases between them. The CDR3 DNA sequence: TGTGCCACCAGTGAGGCAGGTGCATATGGCTACACCTTC. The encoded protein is CATSEAGAYGYTF.

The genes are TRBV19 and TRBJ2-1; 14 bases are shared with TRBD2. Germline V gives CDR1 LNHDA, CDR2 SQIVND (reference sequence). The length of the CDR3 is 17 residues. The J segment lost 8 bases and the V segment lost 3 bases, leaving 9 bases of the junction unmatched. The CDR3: CASSIPRLAGGWDEQFF. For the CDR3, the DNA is TGTGCCAGTAGTATTCCCCGACTAGCGGGGGGGTGGGATGAGCAGTTCTTC.

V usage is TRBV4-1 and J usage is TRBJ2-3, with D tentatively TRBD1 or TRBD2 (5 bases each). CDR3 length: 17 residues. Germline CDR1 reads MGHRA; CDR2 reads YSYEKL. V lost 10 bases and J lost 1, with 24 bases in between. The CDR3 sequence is CATSAGFGTAGTDTQYF. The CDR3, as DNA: TGCGCCACCTCAGCTGGGTTCGGGACCGCGGGCACAGATACGCAGTATTTT.

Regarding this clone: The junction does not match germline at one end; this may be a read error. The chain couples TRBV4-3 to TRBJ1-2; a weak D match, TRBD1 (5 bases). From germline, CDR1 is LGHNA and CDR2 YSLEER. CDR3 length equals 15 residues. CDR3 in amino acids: CASSQDRDGYYGYTF. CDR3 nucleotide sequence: TGCGCCAGCAGCCAAGACCGGGACGGGTACTACGGCTACACCTTC.

CDR3 sequence reads: CASSPAGSGELFF. The CDR3, as DNA: TGTGCCAGCAGCCCGGCAGGGTCCGGGGAGCTGTTTTTT. This chain uses TRBV7-9 with TRBJ2-2; a possible D gene is TRBD1 (5 bases). The CDR3 contains 13 residues. Germline CDR1 is SEHNR and CDR2 is FQNEAQ (reference sequence). Trimming took off 5 bases at V and 6 bases at J, with 10 bases between the two ends.

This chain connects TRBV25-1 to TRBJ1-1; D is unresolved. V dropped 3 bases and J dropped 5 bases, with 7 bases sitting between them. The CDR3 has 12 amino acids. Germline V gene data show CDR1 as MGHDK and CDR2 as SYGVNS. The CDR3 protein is CASSDLFTEAFF. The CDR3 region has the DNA TGTGCCAGCAGTGACCTTTTTACTGAAGCTTTCTTT. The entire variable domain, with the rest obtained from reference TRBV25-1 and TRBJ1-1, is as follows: EADIYQTPRYLVIGTGKKITLECSQTMGHDKMYWYQQDPGMELHLIHYSYGVNSTEKGDLSSESTVSRIRTEHFPLTLESARPSHTSQYLCASSDLFTEAFFGQGTRLTVV.